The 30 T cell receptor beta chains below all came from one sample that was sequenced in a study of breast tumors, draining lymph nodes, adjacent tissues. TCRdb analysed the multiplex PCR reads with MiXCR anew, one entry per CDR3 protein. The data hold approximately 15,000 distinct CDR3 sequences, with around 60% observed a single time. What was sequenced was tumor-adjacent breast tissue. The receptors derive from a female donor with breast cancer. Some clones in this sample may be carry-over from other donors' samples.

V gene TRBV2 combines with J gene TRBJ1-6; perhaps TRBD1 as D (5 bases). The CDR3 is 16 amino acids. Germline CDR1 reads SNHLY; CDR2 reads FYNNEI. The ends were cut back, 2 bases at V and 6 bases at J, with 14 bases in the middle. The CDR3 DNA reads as TGTGCCAGCAGTGAAAGGCAGGGTCCTGCTAATTCACCCCTCCACTTT. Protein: CASSERQGPANSPLHF.

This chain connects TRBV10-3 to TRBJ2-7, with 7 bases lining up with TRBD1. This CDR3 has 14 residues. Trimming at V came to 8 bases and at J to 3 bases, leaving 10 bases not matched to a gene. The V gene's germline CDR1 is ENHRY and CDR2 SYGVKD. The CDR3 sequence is CAISSYRDSYEQYF. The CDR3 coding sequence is TGTGCCATCTCTTCTTACCGGGACAGCTACGAGCAGTACTTC.

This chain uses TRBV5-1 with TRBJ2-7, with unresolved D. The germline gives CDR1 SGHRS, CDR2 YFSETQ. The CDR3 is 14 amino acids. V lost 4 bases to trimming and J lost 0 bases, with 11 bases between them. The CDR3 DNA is TGCGCCAGCAGCGTCACCCCGGGCTCCTACGAGCAGTACTTC. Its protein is CASSVTPGSYEQYF.

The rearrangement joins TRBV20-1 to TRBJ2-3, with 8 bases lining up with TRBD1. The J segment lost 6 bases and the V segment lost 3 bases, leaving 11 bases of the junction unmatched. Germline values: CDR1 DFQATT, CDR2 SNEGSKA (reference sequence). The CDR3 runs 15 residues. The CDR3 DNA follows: TGCAGTGCTAGGGCAGGGGGCGCCCCTAGGGATACGCAGTATTTT. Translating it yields CSARAGGAPRDTQYF.

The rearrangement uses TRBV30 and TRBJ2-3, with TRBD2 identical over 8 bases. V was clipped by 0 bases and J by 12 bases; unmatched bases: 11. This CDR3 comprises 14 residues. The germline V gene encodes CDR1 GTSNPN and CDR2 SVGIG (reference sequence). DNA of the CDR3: TGTGCCTGGAGTGTAGGCGGGGGGTCAGATGCACAGTATTTT. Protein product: CAWSVGGGSDAQYF.

CDR3 nucleotide sequence: TGTGCCAGCAGTGAAGGACCGACCTACGAGCAGTACTTC. It is translated as CASSEGPTYEQYF. The chain has TRBV2 and TRBJ2-7; D not resolved. CDR3 size: 13 residues. Trimming removed 1 base at V and 2 bases at J, with 6 bases between. Germline loops: CDR1 SNHLY, CDR2 FYNNEI.

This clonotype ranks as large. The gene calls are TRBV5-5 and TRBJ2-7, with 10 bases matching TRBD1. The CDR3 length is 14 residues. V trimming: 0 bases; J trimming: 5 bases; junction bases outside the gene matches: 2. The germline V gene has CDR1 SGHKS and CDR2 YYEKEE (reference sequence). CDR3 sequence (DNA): TGTGCCAGCAGCTTGGGACAGGGGGCCCACGAGCAGTACTTC. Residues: CASSLGQGAHEQYF.

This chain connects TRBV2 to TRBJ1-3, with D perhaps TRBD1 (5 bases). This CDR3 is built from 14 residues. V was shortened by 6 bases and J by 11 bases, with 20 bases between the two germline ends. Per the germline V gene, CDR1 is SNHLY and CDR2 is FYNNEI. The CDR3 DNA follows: TGTGCCAGCAGCACCGCCAGGGCTGGCAATCCCATATATTTT. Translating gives CASSTARAGNPIYF.

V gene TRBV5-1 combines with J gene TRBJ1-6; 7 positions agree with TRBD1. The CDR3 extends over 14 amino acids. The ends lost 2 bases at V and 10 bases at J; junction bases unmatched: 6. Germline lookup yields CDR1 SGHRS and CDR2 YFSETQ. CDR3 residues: CASSLQGSPSPLHF. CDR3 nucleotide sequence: TGCGCCAGCAGCTTACAGGGGAGTCCCTCACCCCTCCACTTT. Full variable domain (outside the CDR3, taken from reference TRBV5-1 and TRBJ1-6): KAGVTQTPRYLIKTRGQQVTLSCSPISGHRSVSWYQQTPGQGLQFLFEYFSETQRNKGNFPGRFSGRQFSNSRSEMNVSTLELGDSALYLCASSLQGSPSPLHFGNGTRLTVT.

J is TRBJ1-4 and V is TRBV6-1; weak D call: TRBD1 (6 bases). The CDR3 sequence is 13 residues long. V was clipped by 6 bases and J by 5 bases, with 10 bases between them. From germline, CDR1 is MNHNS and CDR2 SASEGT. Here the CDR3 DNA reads TGTGCCAGCAGGACAGGTCGAAATGAAAAACTGTTTTTT. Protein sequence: CASRTGRNEKLFF.

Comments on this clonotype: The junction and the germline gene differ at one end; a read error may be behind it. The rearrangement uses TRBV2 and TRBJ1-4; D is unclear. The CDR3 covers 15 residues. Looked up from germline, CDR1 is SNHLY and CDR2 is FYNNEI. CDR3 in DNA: TGCACTACAACATGGGATCGGGCCCGACCTCAAGAACTGTTTTTT. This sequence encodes CTTTWDRARPQELFF.

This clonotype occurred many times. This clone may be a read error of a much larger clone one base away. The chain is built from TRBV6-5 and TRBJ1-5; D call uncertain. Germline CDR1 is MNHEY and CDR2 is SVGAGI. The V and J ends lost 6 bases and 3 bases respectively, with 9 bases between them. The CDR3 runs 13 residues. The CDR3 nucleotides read TGTGCCAGCAGCCTGGGCCCCAATCAGCCCCAGCATTTT. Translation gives CASSLGPNQPQHF.

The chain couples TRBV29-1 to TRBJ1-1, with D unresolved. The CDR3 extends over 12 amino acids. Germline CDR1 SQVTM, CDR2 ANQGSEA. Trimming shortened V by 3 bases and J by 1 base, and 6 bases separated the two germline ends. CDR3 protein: CSVDIGNTEAFF. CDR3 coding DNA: TGCAGCGTTGATATAGGGAACACTGAAGCTTTCTTT.

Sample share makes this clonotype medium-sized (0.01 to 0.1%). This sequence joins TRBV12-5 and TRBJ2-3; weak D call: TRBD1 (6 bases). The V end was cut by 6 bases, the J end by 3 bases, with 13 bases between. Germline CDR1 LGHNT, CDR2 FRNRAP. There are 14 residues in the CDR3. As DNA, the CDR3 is TGTGCTAGTGGCCGGGACACGGGAACAGATACGCAGTATTTT. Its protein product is CASGRDTGTDTQYF.

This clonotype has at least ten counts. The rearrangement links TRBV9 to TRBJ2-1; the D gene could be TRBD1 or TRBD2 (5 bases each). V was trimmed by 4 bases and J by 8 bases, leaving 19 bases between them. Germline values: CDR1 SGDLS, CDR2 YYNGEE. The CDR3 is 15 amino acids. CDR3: CASSLLMLGTDEQFF. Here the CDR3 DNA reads TGTGCCAGCAGCCTCCTAATGTTGGGGACGGATGAGCAGTTCTTC.

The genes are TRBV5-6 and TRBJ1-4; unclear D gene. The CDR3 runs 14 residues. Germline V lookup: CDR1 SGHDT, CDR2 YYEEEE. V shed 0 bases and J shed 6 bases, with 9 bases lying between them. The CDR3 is CASSLDRWDEKLFF. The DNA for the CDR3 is TGTGCCAGCAGCTTGGACAGATGGGATGAAAAACTGTTTTTT.

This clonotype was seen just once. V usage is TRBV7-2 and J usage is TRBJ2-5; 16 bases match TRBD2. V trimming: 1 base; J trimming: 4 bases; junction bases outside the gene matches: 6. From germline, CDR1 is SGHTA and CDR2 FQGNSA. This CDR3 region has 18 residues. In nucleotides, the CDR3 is TGTGCCAGCAGCTTAGGGGGACTAGCGGGGGGGCAGGGAGAGACCCAGTACTTC. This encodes CASSLGGLAGGQGETQYF.

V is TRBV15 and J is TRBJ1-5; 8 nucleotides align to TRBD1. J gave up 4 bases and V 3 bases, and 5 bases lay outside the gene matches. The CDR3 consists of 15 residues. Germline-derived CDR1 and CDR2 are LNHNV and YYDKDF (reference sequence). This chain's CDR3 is CATSRTGAFNQPQHF. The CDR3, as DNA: TGTGCCACCAGCAGGACAGGGGCGTTTAATCAGCCCCAGCATTTT.

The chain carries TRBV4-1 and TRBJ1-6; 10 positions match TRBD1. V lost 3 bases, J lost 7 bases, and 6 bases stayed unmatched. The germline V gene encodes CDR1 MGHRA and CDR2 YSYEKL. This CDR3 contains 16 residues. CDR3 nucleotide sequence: TGCGCCAGCAGCCACACCGGACAGGGGGTGAATTCACCCCTCCACTTT. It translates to CASSHTGQGVNSPLHF.

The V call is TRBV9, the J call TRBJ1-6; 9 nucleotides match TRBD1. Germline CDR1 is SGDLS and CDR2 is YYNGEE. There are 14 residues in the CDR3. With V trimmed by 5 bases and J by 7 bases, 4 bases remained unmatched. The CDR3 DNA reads TGTGCCAGCAGTCGTGACAGGGGGAATTCACCCCTCCACTTT. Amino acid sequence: CASSRDRGNSPLHF.

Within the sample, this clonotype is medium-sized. The CDR3 region is CATSDRTGGDGYTF. DNA of the CDR3: TGTGCCACCAGTGATCGGACAGGGGGGGATGGCTACACCTTC. J is TRBJ1-2 and V is TRBV24-1; 10 bases match TRBD1. J was trimmed by 6 bases and V by 3 bases; bases with no gene match: 3. The CDR3 loop spans 14 amino acids. Germline V gene lookup returns CDR1 KGHDR and CDR2 SFDVKD.

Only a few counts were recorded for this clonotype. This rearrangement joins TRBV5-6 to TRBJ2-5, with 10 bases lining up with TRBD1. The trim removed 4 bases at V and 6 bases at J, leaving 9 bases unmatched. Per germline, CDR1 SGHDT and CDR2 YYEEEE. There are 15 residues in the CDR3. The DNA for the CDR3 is TGTGCCAGCAGCAGCATTGACAGGGGGCTCAAGACCCAGTACTTC. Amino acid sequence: CASSSIDRGLKTQYF.

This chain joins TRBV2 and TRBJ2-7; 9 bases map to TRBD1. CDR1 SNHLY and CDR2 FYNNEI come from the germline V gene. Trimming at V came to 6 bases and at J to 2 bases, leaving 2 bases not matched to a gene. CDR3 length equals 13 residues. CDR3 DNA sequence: TGTGCCAGCAGCGGACAGGGGACCTACGAGCAGTACGTC. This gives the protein CASSGQGTYEQYV.

CDR3 sequence reads: CASSVRGRGVSAYGYTF. CDR3 nucleotide sequence: TGTGCCAGTAGTGTCCGGGGCAGGGGGGTTTCTGCTTATGGCTACACCTTC. This sequence joins TRBV19 and TRBJ1-2; TRBD1 matches 7 bases. CDR3 size: 17 residues. V lost 5 bases to trimming and J lost 5 bases; unmatched junction nucleotides: 17. CDR1 LNHDA and CDR2 SQIVND come from the germline V gene (reference sequence).

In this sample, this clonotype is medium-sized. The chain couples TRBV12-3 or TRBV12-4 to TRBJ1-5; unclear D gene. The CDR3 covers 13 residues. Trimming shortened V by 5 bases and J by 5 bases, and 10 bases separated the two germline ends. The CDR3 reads CASSLSEDQPQHF. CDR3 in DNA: TGTGCCAGCAGTCTCTCGGAGGATCAGCCCCAGCATTTT.

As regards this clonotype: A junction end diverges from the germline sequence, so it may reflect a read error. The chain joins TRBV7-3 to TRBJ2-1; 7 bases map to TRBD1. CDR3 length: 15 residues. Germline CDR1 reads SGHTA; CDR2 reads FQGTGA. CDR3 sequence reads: CASSSRQGMGNEQLF. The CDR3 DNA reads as TGTGCCAGCAGCTCGAGACAGGGTATGGGCAATGAGCAGCTCTTC.

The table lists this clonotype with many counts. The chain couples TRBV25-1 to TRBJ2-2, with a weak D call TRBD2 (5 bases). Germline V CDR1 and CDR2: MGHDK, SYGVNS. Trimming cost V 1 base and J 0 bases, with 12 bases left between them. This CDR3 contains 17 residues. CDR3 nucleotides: TGTGCCAGCAGTGAATTAAGAGGGCAGACGAACACCGGGGAGCTGTTTTTT. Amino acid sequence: CASSELRGQTNTGELFF.

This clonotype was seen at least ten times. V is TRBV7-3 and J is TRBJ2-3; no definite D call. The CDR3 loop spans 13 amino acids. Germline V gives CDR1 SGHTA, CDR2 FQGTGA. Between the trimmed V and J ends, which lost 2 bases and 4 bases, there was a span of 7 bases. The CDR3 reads CASSLFTADTQYF. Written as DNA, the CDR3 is TGTGCCAGCAGCTTATTCACGGCAGATACGCAGTATTTT.

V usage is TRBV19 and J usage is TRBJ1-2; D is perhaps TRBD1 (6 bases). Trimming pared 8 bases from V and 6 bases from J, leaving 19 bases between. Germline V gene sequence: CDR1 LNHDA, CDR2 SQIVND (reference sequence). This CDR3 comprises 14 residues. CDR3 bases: TGTGCCAGTGCGGGACCAACAGGGTTCGATGGCTACACCTTC. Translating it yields CASAGPTGFDGYTF.

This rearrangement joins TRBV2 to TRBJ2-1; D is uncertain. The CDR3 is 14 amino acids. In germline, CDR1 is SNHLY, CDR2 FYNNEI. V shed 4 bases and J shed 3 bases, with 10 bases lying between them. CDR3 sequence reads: CASSGTVIYNEQFF. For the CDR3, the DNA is TGTGCCAGCAGTGGGACGGTAATCTACAATGAGCAGTTCTTC.